These 21 T cell receptor beta chains were sequenced from one sample in a study of T cells expressing NK-cell markers. TCRdb processed the 5' RACE reads again and assigns one entry to each CDR3 protein, with no DNA. The sample's table shows hundreds of thousands of distinct CDR3 sequences. The specimen sequenced was blood T cells: a sorted CD56 or NKG2C T cell subset, CD4+ or CD8+ T cells, or bulk PBMC T cells (not recorded which). The receptor source for this set is a woman between 18 and 75 years old in good health.

The V call is TRBV6-2 or TRBV6-3, the J call TRBJ1-2. This CDR3 region has 12 residues. Germline-derived CDR1 and CDR2 are MNHEY and SVGEGT. The CDR3 loop reads CASSYPEYGYTF.

The chain has TRBV12-3 or TRBV12-4 and TRBJ2-1. CDR3 size: 12 residues. CDR3 loop: CASSSVYNEQFF.

V and J are TRBV29-1 and TRBJ1-2; the TCRdb D gene call, TRBD1, has no DNA to confirm it. The CDR3 loop spans 12 amino acids. Germline V gene sequence: CDR1 SQVTM, CDR2 ANQGSEA. This chain's CDR3 is CSVATVIYGYTF.

The chain recombines TRBV3-1 with TRBJ1-5; lacking DNA, the TRBD1 call made by TCRdb goes unchecked. CDR3 length: 15 residues. Germline CDR1 reads LGHDT; CDR2 reads YNNKEL (reference sequence). The CDR3 here is CASSQGGQGLQPQHF.

This chain uses TRBV12-3 or TRBV12-4 with TRBJ2-2; TCRdb outputs TRBD1, but without DNA this stays unchecked. CDR3 length: 15 amino acids. CDR3 residues: CASTWSRQGHGELFF.

The gene calls are TRBV5-1 and TRBJ1-1; the D call from TCRdb, TRBD1, cannot be confirmed without DNA. The CDR3 consists of 14 residues. Germline CDR1 is SGHRS and CDR2 is YFSETQ. The CDR3: CASSLGGVDNEAFF.

This sequence joins TRBV5-1 and TRBJ2-7. Germline loops: CDR1 SGHRS, CDR2 YFSETQ. This CDR3 contains 11 residues. This CDR3 reads CASRPSYEQYF.

The V call is TRBV20-1, the J call TRBJ2-2; TCRdb names TRBD2, which stays unverified in the absence of DNA. The CDR3 length is 13 residues. From germline, CDR1 is DFQATT and CDR2 SNEGSKA (reference sequence). The CDR3 is CSARPSGAGELFF.

This rearrangement joins TRBV5-1 to TRBJ1-2; without DNA, the TCRdb call of TRBD1 cannot be checked. There are 15 residues in the CDR3. The germline V gene encodes CDR1 SGHRS and CDR2 YFSETQ. CDR3 protein: CASSTRTGSLYGYTF.

The chain links TRBV2 to TRBJ2-1; TCRdb gives TRBD2 as the D gene, but with no DNA this cannot be confirmed. CDR1 and CDR2 from the germline V gene are SNHLY and FYNNEI. There are 13 residues in the CDR3. This CDR3 reads CARGTSGKNEQFF.

The V call is TRBV20-1, the J call TRBJ1-5. This CDR3 contains 13 residues. Per germline, CDR1 DFQATT and CDR2 SNEGSKA (reference sequence). The CDR3 sequence is CSARSIENQPQHF.

The chain has TRBV29-1 and TRBJ1-5; TCRdb selects TRBD1, and the lack of DNA leaves this call unchecked. CDR3 size: 14 residues. Germline V lookup: CDR1 SQVTM, CDR2 ANQGSEA. This CDR3 reads CSVGTATSNQPQHF.

The chain carries TRBV9 and TRBJ2-5. In germline, CDR1 is SGDLS, CDR2 YYNGEE. This CDR3 is 15 amino acids long. This CDR3 is CASSLEGRIQETQYF.

The chain combines TRBV4-2 with TRBJ1-3; TCRdb's D gene call, TRBD1, goes unchecked for lack of DNA. This CDR3 spans 14 amino acids. Per the germline V gene, CDR1 is LGHNA and CDR2 is YNFKEQ. The CDR3 loop reads CARKQGSSGNTIYF.

CDR3 loop: CASSLTGNYEQYF. The chain carries TRBV28 and TRBJ2-7; with no DNA, the TCRdb D assignment of TRBD1 cannot be verified. The V gene's germline CDR1 is MDHEN and CDR2 SYDVKM. This CDR3 region has 13 residues. The variable domain in full, completed from reference TRBV28 and TRBJ2-7, reads DVKVTQSSRYLVKRTGEKVFLECVQDMDHENMFWYRQDPGLGLRLIYFSYDVKMKEKGDIPEGYSVSREKKERFSLILESASTNQTSMYLCASSLTGNYEQYFGPGTRLTVT.

The chain is built from TRBV5-1 and TRBJ2-6; the D call from TCRdb, TRBD1, cannot be confirmed without DNA. CDR3 size: 19 residues. Germline CDR1 SGHRS, CDR2 YFSETQ. The chain's CDR3 is CASRWTGAKQSSGANVLTF. The full variable domain, with the rest looked up from reference TRBV5-1 and TRBJ2-6, is KAGVTQTPRYLIKTRGQQVTLSCSPISGHRSVSWYQQTPGQGLQFLFEYFSETQRNKGNFPGRFSGRQFSNSRSEMNVSTLELGDSALYLCASRWTGAKQSSGANVLTFGAGSRLTVL.

This rearrangement joins TRBV29-1 to TRBJ1-1. Germline V gene lookup returns CDR1 SQVTM and CDR2 ANQGSEA. The CDR3 has 13 amino acids. CDR3: CSVEAVTSTEAFF.

This chain connects TRBV3-1 to TRBJ1-5. Germline V gene sequence: CDR1 LGHDT, CDR2 YNNKEL (reference sequence). The length of the CDR3 is 13 residues. The CDR3 spells CASSQGHNQPQHF. The whole variable domain, filled in from reference TRBV3-1 and TRBJ1-5, reads DTAVSQTPKYLVTQMGNDKSIKCEQNLGHDTMYWYKQDSKKFLKIMFSYNNKELIINETVPNRFSPKSPDKAHLNLHINSLELGDSAVYFCASSQGHNQPQHFGDGTRLSIL.

The rearrangement joins TRBV7-2 to TRBJ2-1; lacking DNA, the TRBD2 call made by TCRdb goes unchecked. The CDR3 runs to 17 residues. CDR1 is SGHTA, CDR2 FQGNSA, per germline. The CDR3 loop is CASSFAGTSGRYNEQFF.

V gene TRBV7-2 combines with J gene TRBJ2-5; TCRdb gives TRBD2 as the D gene, but with no DNA this cannot be confirmed. This CDR3 comprises 17 residues. Germline CDR1 and CDR2: SGHTA and FQGNSA. CDR3 protein: CASSPMDWTSGGETQYF.

The J gene is TRBJ1-1, the V gene TRBV12-3 or TRBV12-4; TCRdb indicates TRBD1, and absent DNA this call remains unverified. CDR3 size: 14 residues. The CDR3 is CASSPTGRGAEAFF.